Listed below are T cell receptor beta chains from one sample, sequenced in a study of regulatory T cells in long-lasting Graves disease. TCRdb reprocessed the multiplex PCR reads with MiXCR, giving one entry per CDR3 protein. This table has 300,000 to 400,000 distinct CDR3 sequences, 16% appearing once. The data also belong to a second study, concerning T cells in Graves' hyperthyroidism and ophthalmopathy.

The source was peripheral blood mononuclear cells (PBMCs), collected at new diagnosis, from a patient treated with antithyroid drugs. These receptors originate from a man in his forties or fifties with Graves disease. Both conserved end residues are part of each CDR3. Fields, in order: clone size, D gene, V gene, J gene, CDR3 DNA, CDR3 protein. A D gene is named only where the DNA matches it firmly. Only part of the rows carry a size: once, few, many, or a class if the clone is expanded.

abundance: many; d_gene: TRBD2; v_gene: TRBV7-2; j_gene: TRBJ2-3; CDR3nt: TGTGCCAGCAGCTCTGGACTAGCGGGGGGTGGAGGGGATACGCAGTATTTT; CDR3aa: CASSSGLAGGGGDTQYF
abundance: many; d_gene: NA; v_gene: TRBV27; j_gene: TRBJ2-7; CDR3nt: TGTGCCAGCAGTCCAAGGAGACAGGCGGAGTACGAGCAGTACTTC; CDR3aa: CASSPRRQAEYEQYF
abundance: many; d_gene: NA; v_gene: TRBV28; j_gene: TRBJ2-7; CDR3nt: TGTGCCAGCAGTCCACGGGGGAGGGGGGAATCCTACGAGCAGTACTTC; CDR3aa: CASSPRGRGESYEQYF
abundance: NA; d_gene: TRBD1; v_gene: TRBV18; j_gene: TRBJ2-7; CDR3nt: TGTGCCAGCTCACCTACCGGGACAGGGGGCCGGTACGAGCAGTACTTC; CDR3aa: CASSPTGTGGRYEQYF
abundance: many; d_gene: NA; v_gene: TRBV3-1; j_gene: TRBJ1-5; CDR3nt: TGTGCCAGCAGCCCCCGGGGGGTCCCGCAGCCCCAGCATTTT; CDR3aa: CASSPRGVPQPQHF
abundance: few; d_gene: TRBD1; v_gene: TRBV4-2; j_gene: TRBJ2-3; CDR3nt: TGTGCCAGCAGCCCCGTGTCAGGGGGTTCCACTAGCACAGATACGCAGTATTTT; CDR3aa: CASSPVSGGSTSTDTQYF
abundance: many; d_gene: TRBD1; v_gene: TRBV2; j_gene: TRBJ1-4; CDR3nt: TGTGCCAGCACCCGGGGGACAGGGGGCGCGGATGAAAAACTGTTTTTT; CDR3aa: CASTRGTGGADEKLFF
abundance: many; d_gene: TRBD2; v_gene: TRBV20-1; j_gene: TRBJ2-3; CDR3nt: TGCAGTGTCCTACGGGGGGGCCGAAATACGCAGTATTTT; CDR3aa: CSVLRGGRNTQYF
abundance: few; d_gene: NA; v_gene: TRBV5-1; j_gene: TRBJ2-2; CDR3nt: TGCGCCAGCAGCTTGGGACAGCTAGAGCTGTTTTTT; CDR3aa: CASSLGQLELFF
abundance: NA; d_gene: TRBD1; v_gene: TRBV5-1; j_gene: TRBJ1-2; CDR3nt: TGCGCCAGCAGCGGGGGGGACAGGGATCGTTATGGCTACACCTTC; CDR3aa: CASSGGDRDRYGYTF
abundance: many; d_gene: TRBD2; v_gene: TRBV11-2; j_gene: TRBJ2-3; CDR3nt: TGTGCCAGCAGCTTACATTTTAGCGGGGGGGCCGCAGATACGCAGTATTTT; CDR3aa: CASSLHFSGGAADTQYF
abundance: medium-sized; d_gene: TRBD2; v_gene: TRBV5-1; j_gene: TRBJ2-1; CDR3nt: TGCGCCAGCAGCAGGAGCGGGGGGGCCTACAATGAGCAGTTCTTC; CDR3aa: CASSRSGGAYNEQFF
abundance: NA; d_gene: NA; v_gene: TRBV7-9; j_gene: TRBJ2-2; CDR3nt: TGTGCCAGCAGCTTTCACAGGGAGGCCGGGGAGCTGTTTTTT; CDR3aa: CASSFHREAGELFF
abundance: NA; d_gene: NA; v_gene: TRBV5-1; j_gene: TRBJ2-2; CDR3nt: TGCGCCAGCAGCTTGGAACTGACCGGGGAGCTGTTTTTT; CDR3aa: CASSLELTGELFF
abundance: few; d_gene: NA; v_gene: TRBV5-1; j_gene: TRBJ1-1; CDR3nt: TGCGCCAGCAGCTTGGGTGGGGGCGTTAACACTGAAGCTTCCTTT; CDR3aa: CASSLGGGVNTEASF
abundance: many; d_gene: TRBD1; v_gene: TRBV12-3/TRBV12-4; j_gene: TRBJ2-7; CDR3nt: TGTGCCAGCCAGGAGGGACAGGGGTCGTACGAGCAGTACTTC; CDR3aa: CASQEGQGSYEQYF
abundance: NA; d_gene: TRBD1; v_gene: TRBV12-3/TRBV12-4; j_gene: TRBJ1-5; CDR3nt: TGTGCCAGCAGATCGACAGGGGGCCTTCAGCCCCAGCATTTT; CDR3aa: CASRSTGGLQPQHF
abundance: many; d_gene: NA; v_gene: TRBV7-3; j_gene: TRBJ2-5; CDR3nt: TGTGCCAGCAGCCCCCAGGTCGGATCCGAGACCCAGTACTTC; CDR3aa: CASSPQVGSETQYF
abundance: many; d_gene: NA; v_gene: TRBV7-9; j_gene: TRBJ1-4; CDR3nt: TGTGCCAGCAGCTTAGTATCCGGATCAACTAATGAAAAACTGTTTTTT; CDR3aa: CASSLVSGSTNEKLFF
abundance: many; d_gene: TRBD1; v_gene: TRBV6-2/TRBV6-3; j_gene: TRBJ2-5; CDR3nt: TGTGCCAGCAGTTTACCCTCTAGGACAGGGTCCTTGGAGACCCAGTACTTC; CDR3aa: CASSLPSRTGSLETQYF
abundance: many; d_gene: NA; v_gene: TRBV3-1; j_gene: TRBJ1-4; CDR3nt: TGTGCCAGCAGCCAAGATGTACGTGGAAAACTGTTTTTT; CDR3aa: CASSQDVRGKLFF
abundance: few; d_gene: TRBD1; v_gene: TRBV4-2; j_gene: TRBJ2-3; CDR3nt: TGTGCCAGCAGCCAGGTAGGGGGCTCTAGCACAGATACGCAGTATTTT; CDR3aa: CASSQVGGSSTDTQYF
abundance: many; d_gene: NA; v_gene: TRBV5-1; j_gene: TRBJ2-7; CDR3nt: TGCGCCAGCAGGAAGGACCCAAGCTCCTACGAGCAGTACTTC; CDR3aa: CASRKDPSSYEQYF
abundance: many; d_gene: NA; v_gene: TRBV30; j_gene: TRBJ1-5; CDR3nt: TGTGCCTGGAGTTCGGCTGCGTCTCAGCCCCAGCATTTT; CDR3aa: CAWSSAASQPQHF
abundance: many; d_gene: NA; v_gene: TRBV2; j_gene: TRBJ1-5; CDR3nt: TGTGCCAGCAGTACCGAGGATACAGATTCCAATCAGCCCCAGCATTTT; CDR3aa: CASSTEDTDSNQPQHF
abundance: few; d_gene: NA; v_gene: TRBV3-1; j_gene: TRBJ1-6; CDR3nt: TGTGCCAGCAGCCCGTCCGGGTTCACCTATAATTCACCCCTCCACTTT; CDR3aa: CASSPSGFTYNSPLHF
abundance: NA; d_gene: TRBD2; v_gene: TRBV2; j_gene: TRBJ2-5; CDR3nt: TGTGCCAGCACCCGACTAGCCCGGGTCGGGGAGACCCAGTACTTC; CDR3aa: CASTRLARVGETQYF
abundance: NA; d_gene: NA; v_gene: TRBV19; j_gene: TRBJ2-5; CDR3nt: TGTGCCAGTAGTATTGGGTTCCTGGAGACCCAGTACTTC; CDR3aa: CASSIGFLETQYF
abundance: many; d_gene: NA; v_gene: TRBV5-1; j_gene: TRBJ2-6; CDR3nt: TGCGCCAGCAGCCCAGTCAGTTCTAGGGCCAACGTCCTGACTTTC; CDR3aa: CASSPVSSRANVLTF
abundance: many; d_gene: NA; v_gene: TRBV28; j_gene: TRBJ2-7; CDR3nt: TGTGCCAGCAGTGACAGCGCCTACGAGCAGTACTTC; CDR3aa: CASSDSAYEQYF
abundance: NA; d_gene: NA; v_gene: TRBV9; j_gene: TRBJ2-1; CDR3nt: TGTGCCAGCAGCGTAACCCCAGGGGGGAGTAATGAGCAGTTCTTC; CDR3aa: CASSVTPGGSNEQFF
abundance: few; d_gene: TRBD1; v_gene: TRBV6-1; j_gene: TRBJ2-2; CDR3nt: TGTGCCAGCACCAGAAGACAGGGAATTTCGAACACCGGGGAGCTGTTTTTT; CDR3aa: CASTRRQGISNTGELFF
abundance: many; d_gene: NA; v_gene: TRBV12-3/TRBV12-4; j_gene: TRBJ1-3; CDR3nt: TGTGCCAGCAGTTTACACCCGGGACTGGGAAACACCATATATTTT; CDR3aa: CASSLHPGLGNTIYF
abundance: many; d_gene: TRBD1; v_gene: TRBV4-2; j_gene: TRBJ1-1; CDR3nt: TGTGCCAGCAGCCAAGAACAGGGGTCGTACTCTGAAGCTTTCTTT; CDR3aa: CASSQEQGSYSEAFF
abundance: few; d_gene: NA; v_gene: TRBV9; j_gene: TRBJ2-1; CDR3nt: TGTGCCAGCAGCGTAGGGCAGGGTTGGGACAATGAGCAGTTCTTC; CDR3aa: CASSVGQGWDNEQFF
abundance: many; d_gene: TRBD2; v_gene: TRBV10-3; j_gene: TRBJ2-1; CDR3nt: TGTGCCATCAGGTGGACTAGCGGAGATAACTACAATGAGCAGTTCTTC; CDR3aa: CAIRWTSGDNYNEQFF
abundance: many; d_gene: NA; v_gene: TRBV5-1; j_gene: TRBJ2-3; CDR3nt: TGCGCCAGCAGCTTACAAGGGGACACAGATACGCAGTATTTT; CDR3aa: CASSLQGDTDTQYF
abundance: many; d_gene: NA; v_gene: TRBV7-9; j_gene: TRBJ2-5; CDR3nt: TGTGCCAGCAGTCAAATCGACAAGCAAGAGACCCAGTACTTC; CDR3aa: CASSQIDKQETQYF
abundance: few; d_gene: TRBD2; v_gene: TRBV10-3; j_gene: TRBJ2-1; CDR3nt: TGTGCCATCAGTGGTTGGCCCCGGGGGGTCGGTGAGCAGTTCTTC; CDR3aa: CAISGWPRGVGEQFF
abundance: few; d_gene: TRBD1; v_gene: TRBV7-8; j_gene: TRBJ1-1; CDR3nt: TGTGCCAGCAGCGTAACAGGGGGGACTGAAGCTTTCTTT; CDR3aa: CASSVTGGTEAFF
abundance: NA; d_gene: NA; v_gene: TRBV5-1; j_gene: TRBJ2-5; CDR3nt: TGCGCCAGCAGCTTGAGGTCTAGAGAGACCCAGTACTTC; CDR3aa: CASSLRSRETQYF
abundance: NA; d_gene: NA; v_gene: TRBV5-6; j_gene: TRBJ2-5; CDR3nt: TGTGCCAGCAGACGCGGGACGGACCAAGAGACCCAGTACTTC; CDR3aa: CASRRGTDQETQYF
abundance: many; d_gene: TRBD1; v_gene: TRBV6-9; j_gene: TRBJ2-1; CDR3nt: TGTGCCAGCAGTTTCAGGTTCGGACAGGGGAGAAAAGAGCAGTTCTTC; CDR3aa: CASSFRFGQGRKEQFF
abundance: NA; d_gene: TRBD1; v_gene: TRBV19; j_gene: TRBJ2-1; CDR3nt: TGTGCCAGTAGTACCTCCACAGGGGTCAATGAGCAGTTCTTC; CDR3aa: CASSTSTGVNEQFF
abundance: many; d_gene: TRBD2; v_gene: TRBV20-1; j_gene: TRBJ2-3; CDR3nt: TGCAGTGCTAGAGAGGCTAGCGGGGCAGATACGCAGTATTTT; CDR3aa: CSAREASGADTQYF
abundance: many; d_gene: TRBD1; v_gene: TRBV7-8; j_gene: TRBJ2-1; CDR3nt: TGTGCCAGCAGCTCGGGACAGGGGACACACTCCTACAATGAGCAGTTCTTC; CDR3aa: CASSSGQGTHSYNEQFF
abundance: many; d_gene: NA; v_gene: TRBV3-1; j_gene: TRBJ1-6; CDR3nt: TGTGCCAGCAGCCACCTGGGTGATTCACCCCTCCACTTT; CDR3aa: CASSHLGDSPLHF
abundance: few; d_gene: TRBD1; v_gene: TRBV2; j_gene: TRBJ1-2; CDR3nt: TGTGCCAGCAGGGACAGGGGCTTATACTATGGCTACACCTTC; CDR3aa: CASRDRGLYYGYTF
abundance: many; d_gene: TRBD1; v_gene: TRBV6-2/TRBV6-3; j_gene: TRBJ1-1; CDR3nt: TGTGCCAGCAGTCTATGGACAGGGAGCACTGAAGCTTTCTTT; CDR3aa: CASSLWTGSTEAFF
abundance: many; d_gene: NA; v_gene: TRBV30; j_gene: TRBJ1-5; CDR3nt: TGTGCCTGGAGGGGGCCAGGGATGGAACAGCCCCAGCATTTT; CDR3aa: CAWRGPGMEQPQHF
abundance: NA; d_gene: TRBD1; v_gene: TRBV11-2; j_gene: TRBJ1-6; CDR3nt: TGTGCCAGCAGCTTCGGACAGGATAATTCACCCCTCCACTTT; CDR3aa: CASSFGQDNSPLHF